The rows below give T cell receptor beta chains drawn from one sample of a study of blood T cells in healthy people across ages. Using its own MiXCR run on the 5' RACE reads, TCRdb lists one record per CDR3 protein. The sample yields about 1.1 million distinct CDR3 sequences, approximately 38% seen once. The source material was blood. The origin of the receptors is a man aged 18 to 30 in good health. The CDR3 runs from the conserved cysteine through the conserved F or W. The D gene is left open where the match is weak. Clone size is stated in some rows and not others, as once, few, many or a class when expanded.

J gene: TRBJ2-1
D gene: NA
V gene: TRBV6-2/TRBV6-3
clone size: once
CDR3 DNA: TGTGTCAGCAGTTACCACCAGGTGAACAATGAGCAGTTCTTC
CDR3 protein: CVSSYHQVNNEQFF

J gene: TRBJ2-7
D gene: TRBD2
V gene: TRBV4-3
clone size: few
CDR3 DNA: TGCGCCAGCAGCCAAGATCACGATAGCGGGGCCTACGAGCAGTACTTC
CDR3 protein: CASSQDHDSGAYEQYF

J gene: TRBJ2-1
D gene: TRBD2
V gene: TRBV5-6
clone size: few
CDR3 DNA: TGTGCCAGCAGGGATCAGAGCGGGGGAACCTACAATGAGCAGTTCTTC
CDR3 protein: CASRDQSGGTYNEQFF

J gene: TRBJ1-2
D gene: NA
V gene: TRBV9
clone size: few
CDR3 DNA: TGTGCCAGCAGCGTAGGTCCGGATTCTAACTATGGCTACACCTTC
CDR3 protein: CASSVGPDSNYGYTF

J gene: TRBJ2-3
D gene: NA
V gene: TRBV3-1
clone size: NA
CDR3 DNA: TGTGCCAGCAGCCAAGGGGGGGCCCACACAGATACGCAGTATTTT
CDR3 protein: CASSQGGAHTDTQYF

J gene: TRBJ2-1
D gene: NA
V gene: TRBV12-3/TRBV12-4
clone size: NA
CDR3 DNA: TGTGCCAGCACCCCGCGGACGGCCGGCAATGAGCAGTTCTTC
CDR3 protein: CASTPRTAGNEQFF

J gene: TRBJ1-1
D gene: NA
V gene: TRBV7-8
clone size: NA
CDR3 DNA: TGTGCCAGCAGCTCCGTCGGGCGTGAAGCTTTCTTT
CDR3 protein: CASSSVGREAFF

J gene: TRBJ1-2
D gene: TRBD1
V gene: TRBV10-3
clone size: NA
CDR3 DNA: TGTGCCATCAGTGCCCCGAGGGGGCGAGGCTATGGCTACACCTTC
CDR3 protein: CAISAPRGRGYGYTF

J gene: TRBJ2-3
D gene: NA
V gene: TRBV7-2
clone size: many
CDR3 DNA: TGCGCCAGCAGCTCGCAGGGCGCAGATACGCAGTATTTT
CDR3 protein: CASSSQGADTQYF

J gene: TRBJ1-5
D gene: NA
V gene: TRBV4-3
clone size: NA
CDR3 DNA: TGCGCCAGCAGCCAAGATAGGGGTGTAAATCAGCCCCAGCATTTT
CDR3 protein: CASSQDRGVNQPQHF

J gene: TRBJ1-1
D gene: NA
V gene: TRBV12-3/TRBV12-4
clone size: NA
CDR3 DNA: TGTGCCAGCAGTTTAAATCTCAGCGATGAAGCTTTCTTT
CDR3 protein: CASSLNLSDEAFF

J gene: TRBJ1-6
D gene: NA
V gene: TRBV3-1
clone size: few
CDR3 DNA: TGTGCCAGCAGCCAAGATTTTTTGGGGAGGGTATCACCCCTCCACTTT
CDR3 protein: CASSQDFLGRVSPLHF

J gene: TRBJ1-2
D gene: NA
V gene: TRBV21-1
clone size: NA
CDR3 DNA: TGTGCCAGCAGACCACATGGCTACACCTTC
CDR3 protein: CASRPHGYTF

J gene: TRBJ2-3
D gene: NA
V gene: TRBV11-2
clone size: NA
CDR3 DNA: TGTGCCGGCAGCTTAGTAGAGGATACGCAGTATTTT
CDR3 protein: CAGSLVEDTQYF

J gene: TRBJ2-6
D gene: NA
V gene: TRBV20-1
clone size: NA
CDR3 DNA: TGCAGTGCTAGGGGAACTGGGGCCAACGTCCTGACTTTC
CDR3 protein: CSARGTGANVLTF

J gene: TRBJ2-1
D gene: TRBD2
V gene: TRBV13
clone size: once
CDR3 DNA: TGTGCCAGCAGCTTAATTCCGAGCGGGAGGGTCGACAGGAATGAGCAGTTCTTC
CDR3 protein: CASSLIPSGRVDRNEQFF

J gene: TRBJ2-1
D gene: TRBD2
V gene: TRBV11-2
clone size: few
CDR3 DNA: TGTGCCAGCAGCTTAGCGTTAGCGGGGGCCTGGAATGAGCAGTTCTTC
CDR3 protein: CASSLALAGAWNEQFF

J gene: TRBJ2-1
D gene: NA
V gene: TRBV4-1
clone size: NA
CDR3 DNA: TGCGCCAGCAGCCAAGGACACCTGAGGCGGGACACCACCTACGAGCAGTTCTTC
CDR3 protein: CASSQGHLRRDTTYEQFF

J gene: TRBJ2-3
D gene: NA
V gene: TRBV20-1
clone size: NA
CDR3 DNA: TGCAGTGCCAATACCCACCTGAGGGCAGATACGCAGTATTTT
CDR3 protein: CSANTHLRADTQYF

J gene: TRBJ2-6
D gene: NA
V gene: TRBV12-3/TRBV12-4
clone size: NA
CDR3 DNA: TGTGCCAGCAGTTCCACACGGCGGGACACCTCGTCTGGGGCCAACGTCCTGACTTTC
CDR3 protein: CASSSTRRDTSSGANVLTF

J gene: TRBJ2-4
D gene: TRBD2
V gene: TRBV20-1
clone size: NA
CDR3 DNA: TGCAGTGCTACCACTAGCGAGACCTCCTACGTGCAGTACTTC
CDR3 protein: CSATTSETSYVQYF

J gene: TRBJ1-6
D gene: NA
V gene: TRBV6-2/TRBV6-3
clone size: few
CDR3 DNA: TGTGCCAGCAGGGACAGCGGGTATAATTCACCCCTCCACTTT
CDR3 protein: CASRDSGYNSPLHF

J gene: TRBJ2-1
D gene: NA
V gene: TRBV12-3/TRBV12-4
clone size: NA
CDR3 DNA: TGTGCCAGCAGCAGGGGACATCCATCTCGCCATGAGCAGTTCTTC
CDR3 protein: CASSRGHPSRHEQFF

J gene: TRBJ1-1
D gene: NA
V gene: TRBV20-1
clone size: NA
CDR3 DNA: TGCAGTGCTACCCCCAGGGGCACTGAAGCTTTCTTT
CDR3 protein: CSATPRGTEAFF

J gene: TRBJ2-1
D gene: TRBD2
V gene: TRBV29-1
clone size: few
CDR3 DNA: TGCAGCGTTGAAGACGGGGCAGGGAGGGCCTACAATGAGCAGTTCTTC
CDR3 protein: CSVEDGAGRAYNEQFF

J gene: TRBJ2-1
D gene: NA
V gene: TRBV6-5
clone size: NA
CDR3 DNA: TGTGCCAGCAGAACTCGCCACGAGCAGTTCTTC
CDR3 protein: CASRTRHEQFF

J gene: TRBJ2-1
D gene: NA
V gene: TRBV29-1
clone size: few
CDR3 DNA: TGCAGCGCCGGACAAGGGGAAGAGCAGTTCTTC
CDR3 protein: CSAGQGEEQFF

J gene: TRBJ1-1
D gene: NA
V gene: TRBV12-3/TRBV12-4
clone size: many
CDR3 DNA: TGTGCCAGCAGCACCGGACTGAACACTGAAGCTTTCTTT
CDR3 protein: CASSTGLNTEAFF

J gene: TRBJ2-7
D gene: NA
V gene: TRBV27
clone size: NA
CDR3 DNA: TGTGCCAGCAGTACCCGGACAGAGGGGTCCTACGAGCAGTACTTC
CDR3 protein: CASSTRTEGSYEQYF

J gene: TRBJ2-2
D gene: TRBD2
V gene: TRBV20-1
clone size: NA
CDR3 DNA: TGCAGTGCTTCCGCGGGACTAGAAAACACCGGGGAGCTGTTTTTT
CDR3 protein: CSASAGLENTGELFF

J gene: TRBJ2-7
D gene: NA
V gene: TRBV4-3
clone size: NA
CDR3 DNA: TGCGCCAGCAGCCTCCAACCCGGGTGGACCTACAATGAGCAGTACTTC
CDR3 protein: CASSLQPGWTYNEQYF

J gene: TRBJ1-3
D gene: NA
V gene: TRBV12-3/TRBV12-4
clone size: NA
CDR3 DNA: TGTGCCAGCAGTTTCCCCAGACTGAAAAGGAACACCATATATTTT
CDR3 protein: CASSFPRLKRNTIYF

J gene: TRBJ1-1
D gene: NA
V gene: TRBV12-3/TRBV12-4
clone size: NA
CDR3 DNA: TGTGCCAGCATTGGAACAGGGCAACGCACTGAAGCTTTCTTT
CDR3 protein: CASIGTGQRTEAFF